This T cell receptor beta chain is drawn from a study of OX40 agonist ivuxolimab in advanced cancers. Study background: From about 23 to 85 years was the age range, with a mean of about 56 years, and nearly 85% were male.

Using immunoSEQ multiplex PCR, the repertoire was profiled, and TCRdb retains in-frame clones only, with some absent. Counted here are about 67,000 clones, 80% occurring once; the ten biggest clones make up approximately 8%. This clone was counted only a few times. The target antigen is unknown. The CDR3 is 16 residues long. CDR1 WNHNN and CDR2 SYGVQD come from the germline V gene (reference sequence). V shed 0 bases and J shed 0 bases, with 9 bases lying between them. General study results and limits: Certain nonresponders additionally had low normalized T-cell clonal expansion. CD4+ and CD8+ T cells in blood underwent clonal expansion by week 6 at 0.1 to 3.0 mg/kg.

Sequenced here: CD4+ or CD8+ T cells sorted from blood, sampled in a trial of the OX40 agonist ivuxolimab. The TCR comes from an adult with an advanced solid tumor such as melanoma, head and neck, liver or kidney cancer. The gene calls are TRBV10-1 and TRBJ2-1; D ambiguous. CDR3 amino acids: CASSESKRSSYNEQFF. The CDR3, as DNA: TGCGCCAGCAGTGAGTCGAAAAGAAGCTCCTACAATGAGCAGTTCTTC.